The TCR beta chain under discussion was sequenced for a study of blood T cell repertoires in COVID-19. At the level of the study: The samples span acute and convalescent COVID-19 from the United States, Italy and Spain. PBMCs, B-cell-depleted T cells, or T cells provided the cDNA or gDNA that made up the material.

Original methodology: By means of reference gene primer amplification, nucleated cell counts were estimated. Sequenced by immunoSEQ multiplex PCR; TCRdb stores in-frame clones only, minus some. Clone size and V and J calls were adopted from that table, with D and trimming inferred from the DNA. The sample contains a few hundred thousand clones, 86% of which appear only once. V was pared by 0 bases and J by 3 bases, with 9 bases between. Germline V gene sequence: CDR1 MNHEY, CDR2 SVGAGI. The CDR3 is made up of 15 amino acids. The sequenced sample was peripheral blood. This TCR came from an older man with acute or convalescent COVID-19. This chain connects TRBV6-5 to TRBJ1-5; D might be TRBD1 (6 bases). For the CDR3, the DNA is TGTGCCAGCAGTTACTCGGGGGGGCCCAATCAGCCCCAGCATTTT. Translated, it gives CASSYSGGPNQPQHF.